These 11 T cell receptor beta chains came from one sample sequenced in a study of shared clonotypes between healthy human individuals. CD8 cells regarded as naive lacked CD45RO, were positively chosen for CCR7, and omitted terminally differentiated effector memory CD45RA+ cells. Sequencing was performed with immunoSEQ multiplex PCR; in TCRdb, only in-frame clones are kept and a portion is missing. The data show about 2.1 million clones, with 80% to 95% seen just once and under 2% held by the top ten. The material sequenced was naive CD8+ T cells from PBMCs. The source of these receptors is a man younger than 35 in good health. Some clones in this sample may be carry-over from other donors' samples.

The chain employs TRBV28 and TRBJ2-5, with TRBD1 as a possible D gene (5 bases). The length of the CDR3 is 15 residues. Germline V CDR1 and CDR2: MDHEN, SYDVKM. Trimming cost V 2 bases and J 1 base, with 11 bases left between them. This CDR3 reads CASSLILTVQETQYF. CDR3 sequence (DNA): TGTGCCAGCAGTTTAATCTTGACAGTCCAAGAGACCCAGTACTTC.

This clone was recorded once. V usage is TRBV4-1 and J usage is TRBJ2-3; tentative D call: TRBD1 (5 bases). V gave up 5 bases and J gave up 0 bases, with 12 bases separating them. The germline CDR1 and CDR2 sequences are MGHRA and YSYEKL. The CDR3 length is 15 residues. The CDR3 DNA follows: TGCGCCAGCAGCTATACACGGACAAGCACAGATACGCAGTATTTT. It codes for CASSYTRTSTDTQYF.

The chain uses TRBV19 and TRBJ2-1, with 7 bases identical to TRBD1. The CDR3 totals 13 residues. Germline CDR1 is LNHDA and CDR2 is SQIVND (reference sequence). V lost 6 bases, J lost 8 bases, and 7 bases stayed unmatched. For the CDR3, the DNA is TGTGCCAGTAGACCGGGACAGTGGGATGAGCAGTTCTTC. Protein sequence: CASRPGQWDEQFF.

In the case of this clone: Other DNA sequences in the sample encode the same CDR3. V gene TRBV11-2 combines with J gene TRBJ2-7, with 8 bases that match TRBD1. Germline V CDR1 and CDR2: SGHAT, FQNNGV. This CDR3 comprises 14 residues. V dropped 5 bases and J dropped 2; count of bases not matched to a gene: 5. The CDR3 spells CASSAGTGAYEQYF. CDR3 nucleotides: TGTGCCAGCAGCGCCGGGACAGGAGCCTACGAGCAGTACTTC.

CDR3 DNA: TGTGCCAGCAGCTTAGTGCGGAACTCCTACGAGCAGTACTTC. The encoded protein is CASSLVRNSYEQYF. V and J are TRBV11-2 and TRBJ2-7, with no clear D. V was clipped by 1 base and J by 0 bases, with 7 bases between them. The length of the CDR3 is 14 residues. Germline V gene lookup returns CDR1 SGHAT and CDR2 FQNNGV.

This chain connects TRBV6-5 to TRBJ2-5; D may be TRBD2 (6 bases). This CDR3 contains 14 residues. Germline V gene lookup returns CDR1 MNHEY and CDR2 SVGAGI. V lost 6 bases, J lost 9 bases, and 20 bases lay in between. The DNA for the CDR3 is TGTGCCAGCAGCCCGGGGGTCCCGTCCGGGCCCCAGTACTTC. It specifies CASSPGVPSGPQYF.

This chain uses TRBV18 with TRBJ2-1, with D maybe TRBD2 (6 bases). This CDR3 is built from 16 residues. Per the germline V gene, CDR1 is KGHSH and CDR2 is LQKENI. Trimming cost V 3 bases and J 0 bases, with 12 bases left between them. CDR3 protein: CASSPVRGSSYNEQFF. CDR3 nucleotides: TGTGCCAGCTCACCGGTACGGGGGAGCTCCTACAATGAGCAGTTCTTC. Complete variable domain (other parts from reference TRBV18 and TRBJ2-1): NAGVMQNPRHLVRRRGQEARLRCSPMKGHSHVYWYRQLPEEGLKFMVYLQKENIIDESGMPKERFSAEFPKEGPSILRIQQVVRGDSAAYFCASSPVRGSSYNEQFFGPGTRLTVL.

V gene TRBV7-8 combines with J gene TRBJ2-7; TRBD1 is a possible D gene (6 bases). CDR1 is SGHVS, CDR2 FQNEAQ, per germline. The V and J ends lost 5 bases and 2 bases respectively, with 19 bases between them. The CDR3 contains 16 residues. DNA for the CDR3: TGTGCCAGCAGCCTTTGGTCGGACAGCCAGACCTACGAGCAGTACTTC. Translated: CASSLWSDSQTYEQYF.

The rearrangement uses TRBV5-1 and TRBJ2-7; tentative D call: TRBD1 (6 bases). The CDR3 runs to 14 residues. The V gene lost 0 bases and the J gene lost 0 bases, with 7 bases spanning the gap. In germline, CDR1 is SGHRS, CDR2 YFSETQ. The CDR3 DNA follows: TGCGCCAGCAGCTTGGAGGACAGCTCCTACGAGCAGTACTTC. Amino acid sequence: CASSLEDSSYEQYF.

This clone was seen a single time. The chain has TRBV7-9 and TRBJ2-7; no reliable D call. This CDR3 is 14 amino acids long. Trimming removed 4 bases at V and 3 bases at J, with 13 bases between. CDR1 is SEHNR and CDR2 is FQNEAQ in the germline V gene (reference sequence). CDR3 sequence (DNA): TGTGCCAGCAGCTCAGGCCTACGCGACTACGAGCAGTACTTC. Residues: CASSSGLRDYEQYF. The variable domain in full, completed from reference TRBV7-9 and TRBJ2-7, reads DTGVSQNPRHKITKRGQNVTFRCDPISEHNRLYWYRQTLGQGPEFLTYFQNEAQLEKSRLLSDRFSAERPKGSFSTLEIQRTEQGDSAMYLCASSSGLRDYEQYFGPGTRLTVT.

The CDR3 here is CASSSGVLSTF. The CDR3 DNA follows: TGTGCCAGCAGCTCCGGGGTCCTTTCCACCTTC. The rearrangement uses TRBV7-9 and TRBJ1-2, with D hard to call. V gave up 4 bases and J gave up 13 bases, with 13 bases separating them. CDR3 length equals 11 residues. Germline CDR1 reads SEHNR; CDR2 reads FQNEAQ (reference sequence).